This T cell receptor beta chain is drawn from a study of blood T cell repertoires in COVID-19. Overall study: Sources were T cells, B-cell-depleted T cells, or PBMCs; the material itself was cDNA or gDNA.

The CDR3 spans 16 residues. Germline V gene data show CDR1 as MDHEN and CDR2 as SYDVKM. With V trimmed by 7 bases and J by 7 bases, 15 bases remained unmatched. This table comes from immunoSEQ multiplex PCR, and its TCRdb copy is limited to in-frame clones, with some not included. This table has fewer than 250,000 clones, 70% to 90% appearing once. Recruitment covered 20 to 25 US areas and drew participants whose ages spanned about 18 to 95 years. This receptor was obtained from a woman in her forties with acute COVID-19. V usage is TRBV28 and J usage is TRBJ1-4; 7 bases are a match to TRBD1. Specimen: PBMCs or T cells enriched from blood (not recorded which). This chain's CDR3 is CASIGRTGTEGEKLFF. Here the CDR3 DNA reads TGTGCCAGCATAGGTAGGACAGGTACGGAAGGTGAAAAACTGTTTTTT.